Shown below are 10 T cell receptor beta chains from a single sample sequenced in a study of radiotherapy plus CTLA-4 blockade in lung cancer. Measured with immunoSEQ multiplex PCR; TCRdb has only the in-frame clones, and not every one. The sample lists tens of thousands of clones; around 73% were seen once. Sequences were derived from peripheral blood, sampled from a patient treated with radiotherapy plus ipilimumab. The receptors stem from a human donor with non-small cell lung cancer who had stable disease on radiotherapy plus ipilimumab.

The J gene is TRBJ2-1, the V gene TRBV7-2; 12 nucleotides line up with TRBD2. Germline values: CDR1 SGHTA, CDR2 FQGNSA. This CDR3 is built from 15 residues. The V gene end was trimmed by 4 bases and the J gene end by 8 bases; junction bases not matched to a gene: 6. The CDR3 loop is CASSSSSGGAYEQFF. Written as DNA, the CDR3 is TGTGCCAGCAGCTCCTCTAGCGGGGGGGCGTATGAGCAGTTCTTC.

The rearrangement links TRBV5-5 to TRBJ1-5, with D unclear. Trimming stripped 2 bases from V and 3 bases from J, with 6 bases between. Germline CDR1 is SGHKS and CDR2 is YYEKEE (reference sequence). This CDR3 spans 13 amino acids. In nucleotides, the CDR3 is TGTGCCAGCAGCTTCCGGGACAATCAGCCCCAGCATTTT. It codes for CASSFRDNQPQHF.

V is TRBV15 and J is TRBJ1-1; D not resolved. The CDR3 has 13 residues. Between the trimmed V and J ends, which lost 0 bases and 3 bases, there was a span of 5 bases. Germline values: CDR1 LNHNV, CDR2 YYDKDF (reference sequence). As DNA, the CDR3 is TGTGCCACCAGCAGAGATGGACACACTGAAGCTTTCTTT. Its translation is CATSRDGHTEAFF.

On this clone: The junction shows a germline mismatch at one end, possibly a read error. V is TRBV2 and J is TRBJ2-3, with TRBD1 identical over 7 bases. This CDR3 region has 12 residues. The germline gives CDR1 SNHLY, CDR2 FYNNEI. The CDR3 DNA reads TGTGCCAGCAGTGAGGGTCCGGGACAGCTAGATTTT. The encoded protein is CASSEGPGQLDF. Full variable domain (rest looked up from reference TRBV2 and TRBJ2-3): EPEVTQTPSHQVTQMGQEVILRCVPISNHLYFYWYRQILGQKVEFLVSFYNNEISEKSEIFDDQFSVERPDGSNFTLKIRSTKLEDSAMYFCASSEGPGQLDFGPGTRLTVL.

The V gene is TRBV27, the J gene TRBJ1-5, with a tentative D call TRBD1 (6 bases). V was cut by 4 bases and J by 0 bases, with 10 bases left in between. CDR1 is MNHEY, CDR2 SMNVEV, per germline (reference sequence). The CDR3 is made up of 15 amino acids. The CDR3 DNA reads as TGTGCCAGCAGTTCCGGACAGATTAGCAATCAGCCCCAGCATTTT. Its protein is CASSSGQISNQPQHF.

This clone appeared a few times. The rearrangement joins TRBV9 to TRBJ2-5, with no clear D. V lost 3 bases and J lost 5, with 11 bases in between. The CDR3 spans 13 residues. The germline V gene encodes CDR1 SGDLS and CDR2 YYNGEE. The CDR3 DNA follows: TGTGCCAGCAGCGCCCGAGTGTTGGAGACCCAGTACTTC. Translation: CASSARVLETQYF.

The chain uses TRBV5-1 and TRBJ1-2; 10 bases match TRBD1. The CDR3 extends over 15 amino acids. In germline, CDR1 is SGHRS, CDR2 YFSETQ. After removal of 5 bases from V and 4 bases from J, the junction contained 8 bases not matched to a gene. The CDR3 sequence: CASRGLGQGTYGYTF. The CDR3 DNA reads TGCGCCAGCAGGGGGTTGGGACAGGGGACCTATGGCTACACCTTC.

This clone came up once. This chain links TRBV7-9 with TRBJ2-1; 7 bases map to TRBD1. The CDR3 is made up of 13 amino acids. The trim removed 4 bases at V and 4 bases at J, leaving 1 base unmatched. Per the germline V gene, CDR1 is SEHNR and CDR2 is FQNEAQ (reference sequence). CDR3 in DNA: TGTGCCAGCAGCTCGGGACAGTACAATGAGCAGTTCTTC. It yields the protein CASSSGQYNEQFF.

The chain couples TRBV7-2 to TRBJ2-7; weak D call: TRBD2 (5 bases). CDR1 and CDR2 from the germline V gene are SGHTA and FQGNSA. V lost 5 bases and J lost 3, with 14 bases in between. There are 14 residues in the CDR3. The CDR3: CASSLGSAVYEQYF. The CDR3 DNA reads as TGTGCCAGCAGCCTTGGATCAGCGGTCTACGAGCAGTACTTC. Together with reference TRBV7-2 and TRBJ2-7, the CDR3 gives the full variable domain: GAGVSQSPSNKVTEKGKDVELRCDPISGHTALYWYRQSLGQGLEFLIYFQGNSAPDKSGLPSDRFSAERTGGSVSTLTIQRTQQEDSAVYLCASSLGSAVYEQYFGPGTRLTVT.

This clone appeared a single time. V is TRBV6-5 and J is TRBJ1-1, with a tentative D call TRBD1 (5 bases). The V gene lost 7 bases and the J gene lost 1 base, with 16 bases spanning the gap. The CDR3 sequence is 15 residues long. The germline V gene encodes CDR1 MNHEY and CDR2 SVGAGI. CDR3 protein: CASTLTGTPNTEAFF. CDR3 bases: TGTGCCAGCACCCTAACAGGAACCCCGAACACTGAAGCTTTCTTT.